The clone carrying this T cell receptor (beta chain) was counted a few times. Its specificity is not known. One junction end disagrees with the germline gene, perhaps due to a read error. The CDR3 contains 11 residues. The germline CDR1 and CDR2 sequences are SEHNR and FQNEAQ (reference sequence). The entry originates in a study of molecular identifiers for immune sequencing clone quantification. Study results and limitations: Spiked-in Jurkat TCR RNA corresponding to one cell was reported as detectable against roughly 1 million naive cells.

TCRdb recomputed calls from the PCR reads with MiXCR, one row per CDR3 protein. The sample holds about 510,000 distinct CDR3 sequences, about 26% seen once. Naive CD8 T cells were sorted as CD8+CD4-CCR7+CD45RA+. The clonotype was recovered from a human donor in good health. Some libraries in this study had Jurkat cell RNA spiked in. The sample taken for sequencing was naive CD8+ T cells from blood, with Jurkat cell RNA spiked in. Specified subset: FACS-sorted CD8+CD4-CCR7+CD45RA+ naive T cells. The rearrangement links TRBV7-9 to TRBJ1-4; D is undetermined. The chain's CDR3 is CASSFGERLFF. DNA for the CDR3: TGTGCCAGCAGCTTTGGTGAAAGACTGTTTTTT.